This section outlines one T cell receptor (beta chain) sequence together with its context. Its antigen is currently unknown. Before the COVID-19 pandemic, during about 2010-2018, CD4+ T cells were taken from unexposed donors. After roughly ten days of culture, CD4+ T cells were isolated. The data originate from a study of CD4 T cells in relation to SARS-CoV-2 and coronaviruses. Method: immunoSEQ multiplex PCR; TCRdb's copy keeps in-frame clones and lacks some. The sample lists about 29,000 clones, around 78% occurring once. Germline CDR1 and CDR2: SGHTA and FQGNSA. CDR3 size: 15 residues. With 3 bases removed from V and 1 base from J, the gap between germline ends came to 12 bases.

V gene TRBV7-2 combines with J gene TRBJ1-1; D gene unclear. Sequences were obtained from CD4+ T cells from PBMCs, cultured in vitro. This TCR was sampled from a human donor in good health. CDR3 region: CASSLVGNSNTEAFF. The DNA for the CDR3 is TGTGCCAGCAGCTTGGTGGGGAATTCGAACACTGAAGCTTTCTTT.